This TCR beta chain was retrieved from a study of blood T cell repertoires in COVID-19. Study background: There were acute and convalescent COVID-19 samples, and they came from the United States, Italy and Spain. T cells, B-cell-depleted T cells, or PBMCs provided the cDNA or gDNA that served as material.

Per the authors' pipeline: How many nucleated cells were present was estimated from reference gene primer amplification. The data were produced by immunoSEQ multiplex PCR, yet TCRdb's version contains in-frame clones alone and is incomplete. The V and J calls and clone size were taken over from that table, and D and trimming were inferred from the DNA. The sample has 19,000 or so clones, 70% to 85% seen once. Germline loops: CDR1 SQVTM, CDR2 ANQGSEA. The CDR3 spans 15 residues. The V segment lost 6 bases and the J segment 0 bases; nucleotides outside the gene matches: 5. Sequenced input: peripheral blood. The V and J genes are TRBV29-1 and TRBJ1-5; 10 bases agree with TRBD1. This receptor was identified in a human donor in a cohort sampled during active COVID-19. Here the CDR3 DNA reads TGCAGCGTGGCCGGGACAGGGGATAGCAATCAGCCCCAGCATTTT. It codes for CSVAGTGDSNQPQHF.